This TCR beta chain comes out of a study of cytomegalovirus exposure and HLA in healthy donors. 13 Jbeta primers and 60 Vbeta primers were used for the PCR. Using immunoSEQ multiplex PCR, the repertoire was profiled, and TCRdb retains in-frame clones only, with some absent. The sample has around 130,000 clones; more than 80% are singletons. Study-level points and caveats: Diagnosis of cytomegalovirus status made by the classifier reportedly showed high specificity and sensitivity. An ancestry cluster, one associated with Asian ancestry, reportedly showed fewer N-insertions than the approximately 660-donor mean in a later analysis. More clonal expansion characterized HLA-associated TCR beta chains than equally common others in a later analysis.

A remark on this clone: Its antigen is undetermined.

Regarding donors, all were healthy bone marrow donors. Germline assignment: CDR1 MDHEN and CDR2 SYDVKM. Trimming stripped 6 bases from V and 0 bases from J, with 17 bases between. The CDR3 runs to 16 residues. The genes are TRBV28 and TRBJ1-1, with D uncertain. The material sequenced was PBMCs. The sequence derives from a woman in her twenties or thirties in good health and CMV-seropositive. The CDR3, as DNA: TGTGCCAGCAGCCCGGGCCACGGGGTATTGAACACTGAAGCTTTCTTT. Its protein product is CASSPGHGVLNTEAFF.